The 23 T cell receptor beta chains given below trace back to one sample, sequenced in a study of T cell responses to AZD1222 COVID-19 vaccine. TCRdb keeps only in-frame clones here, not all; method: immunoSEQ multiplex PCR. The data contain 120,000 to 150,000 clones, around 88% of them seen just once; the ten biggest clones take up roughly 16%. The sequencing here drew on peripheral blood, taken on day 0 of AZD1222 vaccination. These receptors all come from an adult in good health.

The CDR3 protein is CASSSGQLYEQYF. In nucleotides, the CDR3 is TGTGCCAGCAGTTCGGGACAACTTTACGAGCAGTACTTC. The chain carries TRBV28 and TRBJ2-7; D may be TRBD1 (6 bases). The germline CDR1 and CDR2 sequences are MDHEN and SYDVKM. CDR3 length equals 13 residues. Trimming stripped 4 bases from V and 4 bases from J, with 11 bases between.

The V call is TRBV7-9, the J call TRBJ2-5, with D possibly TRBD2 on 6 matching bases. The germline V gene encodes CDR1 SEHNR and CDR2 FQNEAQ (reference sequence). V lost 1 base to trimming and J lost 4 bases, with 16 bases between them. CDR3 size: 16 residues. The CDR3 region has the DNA TGTGCCAGCAGCTTAGGAGGAGGGTATGTGGGAGAGACCCAGTACTTC. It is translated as CASSLGGGYVGETQYF.

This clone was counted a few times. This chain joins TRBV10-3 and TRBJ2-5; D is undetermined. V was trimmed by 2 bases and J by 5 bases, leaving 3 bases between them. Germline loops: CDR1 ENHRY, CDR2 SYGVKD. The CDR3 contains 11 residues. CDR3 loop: CAISEGETQYF. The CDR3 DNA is TGTGCCATCAGTGAGGGGGAGACCCAGTACTTC.

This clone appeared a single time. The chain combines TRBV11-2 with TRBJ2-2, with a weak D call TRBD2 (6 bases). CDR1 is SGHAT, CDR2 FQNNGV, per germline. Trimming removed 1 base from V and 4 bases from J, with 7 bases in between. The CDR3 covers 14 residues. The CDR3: CASSLGEATGELFF. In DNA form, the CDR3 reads TGTGCCAGCAGCTTAGGGGAGGCCACCGGGGAGCTGTTTTTT.

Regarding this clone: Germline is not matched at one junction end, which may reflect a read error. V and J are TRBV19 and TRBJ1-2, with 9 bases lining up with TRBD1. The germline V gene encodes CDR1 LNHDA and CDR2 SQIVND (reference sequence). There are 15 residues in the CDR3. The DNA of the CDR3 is TGTGCCAGCGGCCAAATCGACAGGGGGAGTACAAAGGTCGCCTTC. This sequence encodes CASGQIDRGSTKVAF. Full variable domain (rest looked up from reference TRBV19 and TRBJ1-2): DGGITQSPKYLFRKEGQNVTLSCEQNLNHDAMYWYRQDPGQGLRLIYYSQIVNDFQKGDIAEGYSVSREKKESFPLTVTSAQKNPTAFYLCASGQIDRGSTKVAFGSGTRLTVV.

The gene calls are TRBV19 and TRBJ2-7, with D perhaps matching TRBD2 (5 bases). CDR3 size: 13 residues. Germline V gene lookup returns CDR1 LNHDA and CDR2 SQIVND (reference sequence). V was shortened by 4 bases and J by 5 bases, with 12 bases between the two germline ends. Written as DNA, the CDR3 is TGTGCCAGTAGTAGGACTGTTGAGGACGAGCAGTACTTC. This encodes CASSRTVEDEQYF.

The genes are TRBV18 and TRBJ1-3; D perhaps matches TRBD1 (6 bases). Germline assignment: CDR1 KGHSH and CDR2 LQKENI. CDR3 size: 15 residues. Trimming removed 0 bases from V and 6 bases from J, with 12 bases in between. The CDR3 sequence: CASSPPPDSENTIYF. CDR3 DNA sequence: TGTGCCAGCTCACCACCACCGGACAGCGAAAACACCATATATTTT.

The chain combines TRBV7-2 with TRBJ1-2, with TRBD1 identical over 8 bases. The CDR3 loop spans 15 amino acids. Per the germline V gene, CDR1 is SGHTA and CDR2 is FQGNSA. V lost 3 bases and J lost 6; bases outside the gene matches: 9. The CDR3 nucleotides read TGTGCCAGCAGCTTTAGGGTGGCAGGGGGCAATGGCTACACCTTC. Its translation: CASSFRVAGGNGYTF.

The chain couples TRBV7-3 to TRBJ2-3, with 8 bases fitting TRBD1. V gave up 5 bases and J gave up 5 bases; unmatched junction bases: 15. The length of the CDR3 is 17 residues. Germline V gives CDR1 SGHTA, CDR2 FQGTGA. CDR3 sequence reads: CASSKTGGRGLLDTQYF. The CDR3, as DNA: TGTGCCAGCAGCAAAACCGGGGGCAGGGGGCTTTTAGATACGCAGTATTTT.

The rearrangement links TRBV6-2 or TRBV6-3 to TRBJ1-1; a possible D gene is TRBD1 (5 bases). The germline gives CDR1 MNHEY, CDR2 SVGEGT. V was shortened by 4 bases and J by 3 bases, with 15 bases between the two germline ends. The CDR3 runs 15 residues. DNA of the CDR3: TGTGCCAGCAGTTCGGGGGGTCTCCCCGACACTGAAGCTTTCTTT. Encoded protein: CASSSGGLPDTEAFF.

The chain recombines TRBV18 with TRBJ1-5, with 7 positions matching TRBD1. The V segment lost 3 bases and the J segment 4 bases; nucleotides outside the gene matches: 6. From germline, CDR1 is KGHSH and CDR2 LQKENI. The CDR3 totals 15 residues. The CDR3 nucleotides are TGTGCCAGCTCACCGGACAGGTCCCGAAATCAGCCCCAGCATTTT. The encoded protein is CASSPDRSRNQPQHF. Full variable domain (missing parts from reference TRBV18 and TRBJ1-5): NAGVMQNPRHLVRRRGQEARLRCSPMKGHSHVYWYRQLPEEGLKFMVYLQKENIIDESGMPKERFSAEFPKEGPSILRIQQVVRGDSAAYFCASSPDRSRNQPQHFGDGTRLSIL.

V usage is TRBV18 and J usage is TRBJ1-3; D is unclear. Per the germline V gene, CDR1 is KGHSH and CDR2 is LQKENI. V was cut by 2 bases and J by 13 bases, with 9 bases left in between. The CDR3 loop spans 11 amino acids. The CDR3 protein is CASSPGNAIYF. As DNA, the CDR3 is TGTGCCAGCTCACCAGGGAATGCAATATATTTT.

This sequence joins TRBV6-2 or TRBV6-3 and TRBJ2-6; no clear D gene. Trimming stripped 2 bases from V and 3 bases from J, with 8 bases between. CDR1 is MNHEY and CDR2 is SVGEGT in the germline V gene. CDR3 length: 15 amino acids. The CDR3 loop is CASSYEVFGANVLTF. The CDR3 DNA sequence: TGTGCCAGCAGTTACGAGGTCTTTGGGGCCAACGTCCTGACTTTC.

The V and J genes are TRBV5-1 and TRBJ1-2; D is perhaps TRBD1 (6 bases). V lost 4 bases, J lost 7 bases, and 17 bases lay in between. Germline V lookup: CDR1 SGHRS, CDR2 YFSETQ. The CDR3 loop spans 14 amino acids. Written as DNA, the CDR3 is TGCGCCAGCAGCATGCAGGCAGGGGCGCGTGGCTACACCTTC. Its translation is CASSMQAGARGYTF.

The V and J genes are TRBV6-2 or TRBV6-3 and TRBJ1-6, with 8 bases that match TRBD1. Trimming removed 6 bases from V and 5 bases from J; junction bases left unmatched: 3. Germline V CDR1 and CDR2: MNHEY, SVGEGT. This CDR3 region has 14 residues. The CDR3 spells CASSWTGNNSPLHF. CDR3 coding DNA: TGTGCCAGCAGCTGGACAGGGAATAATTCACCCCTCCACTTT.

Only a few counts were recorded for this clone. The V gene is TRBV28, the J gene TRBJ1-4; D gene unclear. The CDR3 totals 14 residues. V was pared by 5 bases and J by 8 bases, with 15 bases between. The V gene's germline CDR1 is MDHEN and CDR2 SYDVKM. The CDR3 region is CASSTATEKEKLFF. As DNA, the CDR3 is TGTGCCAGCAGTACAGCTACAGAAAAGGAAAAACTGTTTTTT.

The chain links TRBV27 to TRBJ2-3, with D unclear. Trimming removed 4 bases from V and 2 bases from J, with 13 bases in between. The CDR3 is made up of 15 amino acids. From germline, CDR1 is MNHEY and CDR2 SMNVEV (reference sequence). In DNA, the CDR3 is TGTGCCAGCAGTTCTAGGGTGGGGATCACAGATACGCAGTATTTT. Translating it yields CASSSRVGITDTQYF.

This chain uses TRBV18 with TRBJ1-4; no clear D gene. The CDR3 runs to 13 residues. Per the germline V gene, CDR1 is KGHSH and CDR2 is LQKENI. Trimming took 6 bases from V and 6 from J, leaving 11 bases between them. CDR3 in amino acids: CASSRPEHEKLFF. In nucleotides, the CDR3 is TGTGCCAGCTCCCGCCCAGAGCATGAAAAACTGTTTTTT. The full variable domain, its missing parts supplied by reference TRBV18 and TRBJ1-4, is NAGVMQNPRHLVRRRGQEARLRCSPMKGHSHVYWYRQLPEEGLKFMVYLQKENIIDESGMPKERFSAEFPKEGPSILRIQQVVRGDSAAYFCASSRPEHEKLFFGSGTQLSVL.

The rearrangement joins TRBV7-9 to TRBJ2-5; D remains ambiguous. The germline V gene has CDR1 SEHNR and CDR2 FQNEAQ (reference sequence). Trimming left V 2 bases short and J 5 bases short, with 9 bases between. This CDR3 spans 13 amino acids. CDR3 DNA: TGTGCCAGCAGCTTAACCAGCTCGGAGACCCAGTACTTC. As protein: CASSLTSSETQYF.

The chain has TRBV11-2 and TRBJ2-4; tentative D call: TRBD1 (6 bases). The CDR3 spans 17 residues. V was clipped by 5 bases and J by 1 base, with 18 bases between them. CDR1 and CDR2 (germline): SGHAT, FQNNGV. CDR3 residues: CASSPLQGEGAKNIQYF. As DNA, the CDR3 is TGTGCCAGCAGCCCTCTACAGGGTGAAGGGGCCAAAAACATTCAGTACTTC.

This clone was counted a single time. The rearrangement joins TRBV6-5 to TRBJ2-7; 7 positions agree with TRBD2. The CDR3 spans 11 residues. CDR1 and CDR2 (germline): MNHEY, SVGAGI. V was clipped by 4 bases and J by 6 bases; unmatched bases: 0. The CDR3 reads CASSWGGEQYF. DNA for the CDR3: TGTGCCAGCAGTTGGGGGGGCGAGCAGTACTTC.

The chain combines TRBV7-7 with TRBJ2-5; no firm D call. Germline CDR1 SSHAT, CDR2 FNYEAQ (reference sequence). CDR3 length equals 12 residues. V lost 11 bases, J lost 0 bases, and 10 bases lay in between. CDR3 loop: CAAGQDQETQYF. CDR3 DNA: TGTGCCGCCGGGCAGGACCAAGAGACCCAGTACTTC.

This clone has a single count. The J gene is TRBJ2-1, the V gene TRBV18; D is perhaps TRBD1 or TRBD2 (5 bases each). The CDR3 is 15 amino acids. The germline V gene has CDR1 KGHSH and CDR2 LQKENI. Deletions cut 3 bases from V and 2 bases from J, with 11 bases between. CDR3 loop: CASSPPGTPYNEQFF. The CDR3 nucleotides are TGTGCCAGCTCACCTCCCGGGACCCCCTACAATGAGCAGTTCTTC.